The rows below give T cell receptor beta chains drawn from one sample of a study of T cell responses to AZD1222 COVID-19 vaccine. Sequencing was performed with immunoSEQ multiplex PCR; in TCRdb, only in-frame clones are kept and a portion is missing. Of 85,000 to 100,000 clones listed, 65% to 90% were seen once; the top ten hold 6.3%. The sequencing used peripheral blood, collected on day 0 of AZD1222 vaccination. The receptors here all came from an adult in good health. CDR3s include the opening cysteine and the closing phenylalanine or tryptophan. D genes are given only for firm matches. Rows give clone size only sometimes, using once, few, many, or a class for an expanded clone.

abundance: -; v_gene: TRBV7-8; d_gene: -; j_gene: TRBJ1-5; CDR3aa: CASSLYDFRGTVGQPQHF; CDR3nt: TGTGCCAGCAGCTTATACGACTTTAGGGGTACAGTGGGTCAGCCCCAGCATTTT
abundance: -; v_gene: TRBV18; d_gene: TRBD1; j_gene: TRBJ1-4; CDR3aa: CASSPRGTADSELFF; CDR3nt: TGTGCCAGCTCACCACGCGGGACAGCGGATTCGGAACTGTTTTTT
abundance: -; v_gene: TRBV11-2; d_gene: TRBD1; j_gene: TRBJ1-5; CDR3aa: CASSSGTGSYQPQHF; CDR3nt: TGTGCCAGCAGCTCCGGGACAGGGAGTTATCAGCCCCAGCATTTT
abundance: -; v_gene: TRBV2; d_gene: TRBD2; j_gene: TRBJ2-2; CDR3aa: CASSETSKLPGELFF; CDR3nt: TGTGCCAGCAGTGAGACTAGCAAGTTGCCCGGGGAGCTGTTTTTT
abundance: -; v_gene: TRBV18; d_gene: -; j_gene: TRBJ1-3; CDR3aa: CASSLDGRSGNTIYF; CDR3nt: TGTGCCAGCTCACTCGACGGCCGCTCTGGAAACACCATATATTTT
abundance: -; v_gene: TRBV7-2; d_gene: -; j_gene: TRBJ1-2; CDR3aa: CASSLVGGARGYTF; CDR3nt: TGTGCCAGCAGCTTAGTAGGGGGGGCGAGAGGCTACACCTTC
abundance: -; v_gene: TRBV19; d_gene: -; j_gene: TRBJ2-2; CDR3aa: CASSIVGGLSTGELFF; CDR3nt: TGTGCCAGTAGTATAGTTGGGGGGTTGAGCACCGGGGAGCTGTTTTTT
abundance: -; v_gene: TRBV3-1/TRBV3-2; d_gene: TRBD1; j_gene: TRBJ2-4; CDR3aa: CASSPKDRGDIQYF; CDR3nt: TGTGCCAGCAGCCCCAAAGACAGGGGTGACATTCAGTACTTC
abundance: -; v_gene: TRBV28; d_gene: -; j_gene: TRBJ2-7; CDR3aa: CASSLLRGSSYEQYF; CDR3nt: TGTGCCAGCAGTTTATTGAGGGGTTCTTCCTACGAGCAGTACTTC
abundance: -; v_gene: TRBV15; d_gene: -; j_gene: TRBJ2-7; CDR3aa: CATSRDQGREQYF; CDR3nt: TGTGCCACCAGCAGAGATCAAGGGCGGGAGCAGTACTTC
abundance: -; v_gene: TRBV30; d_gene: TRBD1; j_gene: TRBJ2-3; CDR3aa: CAWSGGQGYYLSTQYF; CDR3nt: TGTGCCTGGAGTGGGGGACAGGGGTACTACCTTTCCACGCAGTATTTT
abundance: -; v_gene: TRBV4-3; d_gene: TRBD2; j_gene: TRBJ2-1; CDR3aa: CASSRGGSPYNEQFF; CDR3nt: TGCGCCAGCAGCCGCGGCGGGAGCCCCTACAATGAGCAGTTCTTC
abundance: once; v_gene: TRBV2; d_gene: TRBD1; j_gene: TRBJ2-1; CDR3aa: CASGQAATYNEQFF; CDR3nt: TGTGCCAGCGGACAGGCCGCAACCTACAATGAGCAGTTCTTC
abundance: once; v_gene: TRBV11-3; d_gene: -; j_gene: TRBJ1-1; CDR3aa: CASSGFAPPFNSEAFF; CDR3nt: TGTGCCAGCAGCGGCTTCGCCCCGCCTTTCAACTCTGAAGCTTTCTTT
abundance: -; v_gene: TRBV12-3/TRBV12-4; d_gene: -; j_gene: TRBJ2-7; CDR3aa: CASSLIGPFQRDF; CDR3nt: TGTGCCAGCAGTTTAATAGGACCGTTTCAGAGGGACTTC
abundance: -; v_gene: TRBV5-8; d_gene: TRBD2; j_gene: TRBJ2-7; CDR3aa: CASSLVQRGEQYF; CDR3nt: TGTGCCAGCAGCTTGGTACAGCGGGGGGAGCAGTACTTC
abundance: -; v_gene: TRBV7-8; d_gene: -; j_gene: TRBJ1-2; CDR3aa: CASSSSTPHGYTF; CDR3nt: TGTGCCAGCAGCTCATCAACCCCCCATGGCTACACCTTC
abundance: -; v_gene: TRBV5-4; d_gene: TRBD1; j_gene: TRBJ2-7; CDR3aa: CASSTDRATYEQYF; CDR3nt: TGTGCCAGCAGCACGGACAGGGCCACCTACGAGCAGTACTTC
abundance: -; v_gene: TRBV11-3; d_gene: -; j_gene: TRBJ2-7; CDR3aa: CASSLVEGSYEQYF; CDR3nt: TGTGCCAGCAGCTTAGTAGAAGGCTCCTACGAGCAGTACTTC
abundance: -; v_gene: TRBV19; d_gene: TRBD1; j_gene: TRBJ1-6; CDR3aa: CASSTRTGVNSPLHF; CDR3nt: TGTGCCAGTAGTACCCGGACAGGCGTGAATTCACCCCTCCACTTT
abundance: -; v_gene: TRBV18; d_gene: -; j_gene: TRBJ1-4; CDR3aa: CASSPWQGHEKLFF; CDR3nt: TGTGCCAGCTCACCTTGGCAGGGGCATGAAAAACTGTTTTTT
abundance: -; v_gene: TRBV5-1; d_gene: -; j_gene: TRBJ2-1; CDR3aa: CASSTARTASEQFF; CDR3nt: TGCGCCAGCAGCACTGCTAGAACCGCAAGTGAGCAGTTCTTC
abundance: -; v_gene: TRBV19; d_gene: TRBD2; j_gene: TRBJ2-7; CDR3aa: CASSAGLAGYEQYF; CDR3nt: TGTGCCAGTAGTGCGGGACTAGCAGGCTACGAGCAGTACTTC
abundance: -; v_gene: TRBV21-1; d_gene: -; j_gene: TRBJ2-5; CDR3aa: CASSKGLLCRGQETQYF; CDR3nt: TGTGCCAGCAGCAAAGGCCTTCTTTGCAGGGGACAAGAGACCCAGTACTTC
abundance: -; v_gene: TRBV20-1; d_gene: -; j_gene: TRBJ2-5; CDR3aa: CSASPYQETQYF; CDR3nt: TGCAGTGCTAGTCCGTACCAAGAGACCCAGTACTTC
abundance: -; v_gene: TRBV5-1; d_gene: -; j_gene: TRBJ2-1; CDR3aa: CASSLLRSDNEQFF; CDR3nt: TGCGCCAGCAGCTTGTTGAGGTCCGACAATGAGCAGTTCTTC
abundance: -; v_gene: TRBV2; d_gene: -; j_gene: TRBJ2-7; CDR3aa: CASNDQTYEQYF; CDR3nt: TGTGCCAGCAACGACCAAACCTACGAGCAGTACTTC
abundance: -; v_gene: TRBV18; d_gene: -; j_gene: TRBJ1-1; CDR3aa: CASSPQEGSEKAEAFF; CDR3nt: TGTGCCAGCTCACCCCAGGAGGGGTCGGAAAAAGCTGAAGCTTTCTTT
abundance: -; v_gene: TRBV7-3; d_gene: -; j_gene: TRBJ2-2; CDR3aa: CASSLGGNTGELFF; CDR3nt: TGTGCCAGCAGCTTAGGTGGGAACACCGGGGAGCTGTTTTTT
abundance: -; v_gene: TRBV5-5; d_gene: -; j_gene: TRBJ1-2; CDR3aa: CASSLAARGNGYYGYTF; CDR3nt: TGTGCCAGCAGCTTGGCTGCCAGGGGAAATGGGTACTATGGCTACACCTTC
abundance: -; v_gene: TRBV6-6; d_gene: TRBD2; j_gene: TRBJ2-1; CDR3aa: CASRARGGYNEQFF; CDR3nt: TGTGCCAGCAGGGCGCGGGGGGGTTACAATGAGCAGTTCTTC
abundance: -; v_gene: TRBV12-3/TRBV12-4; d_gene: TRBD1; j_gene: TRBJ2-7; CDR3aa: CASSKGTAEQYF; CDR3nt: TGTGCCAGCAGTAAAGGGACAGCCGAGCAGTACTTC
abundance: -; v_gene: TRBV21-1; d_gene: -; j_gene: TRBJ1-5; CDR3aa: CASSGGDRVSQPQHF; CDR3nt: TGTGCCAGCAGCGGGGGGGACAGAGTGAGTCAGCCCCAGCATTTT
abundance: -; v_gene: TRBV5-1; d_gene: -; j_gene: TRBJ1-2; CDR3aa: CASSLTGSMSGYTF; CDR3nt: TGCGCCAGCAGCTTGACAGGGTCGATGAGTGGCTACACCTTC
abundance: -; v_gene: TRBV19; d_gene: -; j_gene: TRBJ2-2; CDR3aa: CASSVPGLTTGELFF; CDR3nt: TGTGCCAGTAGTGTCCCGGGACTCACCACCGGGGAGCTGTTTTTT
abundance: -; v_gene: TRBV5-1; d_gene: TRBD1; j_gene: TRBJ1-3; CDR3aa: CASSPETGTVGNTIYF; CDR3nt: TGCGCCAGCAGCCCGGAAACCGGGACAGTTGGAAACACCATATATTTT
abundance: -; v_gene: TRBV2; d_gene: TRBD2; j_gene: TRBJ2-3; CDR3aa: CASTAGTSGGAAQYF; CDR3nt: TGTGCCAGCACCGCCGGGACTAGCGGGGGGGCCGCGCAGTATTTT
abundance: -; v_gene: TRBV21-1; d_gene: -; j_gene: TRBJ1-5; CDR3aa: CASSRLRDRERASNQPQHF; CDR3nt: TGTGCCAGCAGCAGGTTACGGGACAGGGAGCGTGCGAGCAATCAGCCCCAGCATTTT
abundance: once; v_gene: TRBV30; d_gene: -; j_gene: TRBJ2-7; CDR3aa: CAWSVMGGTYEQYF; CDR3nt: TGTGCCTGGAGTGTAATGGGGGGAACCTACGAGCAGTACTTC
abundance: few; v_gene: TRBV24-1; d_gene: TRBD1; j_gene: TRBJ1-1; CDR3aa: CATQDRENTEAFF; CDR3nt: TGTGCCACGCAAGACAGGGAGAACACTGAAGCTTTCTTT
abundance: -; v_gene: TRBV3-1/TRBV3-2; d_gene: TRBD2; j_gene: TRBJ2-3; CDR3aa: CASSQLAGADTQYF; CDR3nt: TGTGCCAGCAGCCAACTAGCGGGAGCAGATACGCAGTATTTT
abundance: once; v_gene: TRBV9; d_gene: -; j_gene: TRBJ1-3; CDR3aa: CASSAGGTSGNTIYF; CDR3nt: TGTGCCAGCAGCGCCGGAGGTACATCTGGAAACACCATATATTTT
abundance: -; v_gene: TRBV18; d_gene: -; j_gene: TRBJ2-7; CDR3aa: CASRDPGSSRAYEQYF; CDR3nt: TGTGCCAGCCGCGATCCCGGGTCTAGCCGGGCCTACGAGCAGTACTTC
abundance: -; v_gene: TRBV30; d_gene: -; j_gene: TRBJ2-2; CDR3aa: CAWSVLPGTGELFF; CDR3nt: TGTGCCTGGAGTGTACTTCCAGGCACCGGGGAGCTGTTTTTT
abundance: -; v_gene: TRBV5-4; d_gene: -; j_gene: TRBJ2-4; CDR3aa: CASSLGGPKNIQYF; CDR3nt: TGTGCCAGCAGCTTGGGGGGGCCCAAAAACATTCAGTACTTC
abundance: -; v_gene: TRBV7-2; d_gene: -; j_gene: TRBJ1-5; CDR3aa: CASSLGASNQPQHF; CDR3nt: TGTGCCAGCAGCTTAGGGGCAAGCAATCAGCCCCAGCATTTT
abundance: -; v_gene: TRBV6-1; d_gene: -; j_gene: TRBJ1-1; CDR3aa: CASSEVQLGGENTEAFF; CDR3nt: TGTGCCAGCAGTGAAGTTCAATTGGGCGGAGAGAACACTGAAGCTTTCTTT
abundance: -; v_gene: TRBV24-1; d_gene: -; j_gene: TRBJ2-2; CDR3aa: CATRAYTGELFF; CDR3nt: TGTGCCACCAGGGCGTACACCGGGGAGCTGTTTTTT
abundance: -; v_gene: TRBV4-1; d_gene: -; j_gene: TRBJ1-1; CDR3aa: CASSQAEGTEAFF; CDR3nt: TGCGCCAGCAGCCAAGCGGAGGGAACTGAAGCTTTCTTT